Listed here is a single T cell receptor beta chain. Germline V gene lookup returns CDR1 MNHEY and CDR2 SMNVEV (reference sequence). J gave up 3 bases and V 6 bases, and 8 bases lay outside the gene matches. The CDR3 is 14 amino acids. As to treatment: roughly 19 received Ad26.COV2.S at low or high dose, single or two shots; 5 received placebo; per-sample allocation not given. It was on day 63 after the first vaccine or placebo injection that samples were taken. The protocol was immunoSEQ multiplex PCR, while the TCRdb copy is restricted to in-frame clones and leaves out a portion. The sample consists of more than 300,000 clones, roughly 90% of them appearing once. These data originate in a study of Ad26.COV2.S vaccination and SARS-CoV-2 variants.

The chain is built from TRBV27 and TRBJ2-7; 7 bases agree with TRBD1. This TCR was sampled from a person aged 18-60 years who received the Ad26.COV2.S COVID-19 vaccine or a placebo. The starting material was peripheral blood, obtained in a trial of Ad26.COV2.S vaccine versus placebo. The CDR3 bases are TGTGCCAGCAGGGAGACAGGGAGAGGCTACGAGCAGTACTTC. Its translation is CASRETGRGYEQYF.